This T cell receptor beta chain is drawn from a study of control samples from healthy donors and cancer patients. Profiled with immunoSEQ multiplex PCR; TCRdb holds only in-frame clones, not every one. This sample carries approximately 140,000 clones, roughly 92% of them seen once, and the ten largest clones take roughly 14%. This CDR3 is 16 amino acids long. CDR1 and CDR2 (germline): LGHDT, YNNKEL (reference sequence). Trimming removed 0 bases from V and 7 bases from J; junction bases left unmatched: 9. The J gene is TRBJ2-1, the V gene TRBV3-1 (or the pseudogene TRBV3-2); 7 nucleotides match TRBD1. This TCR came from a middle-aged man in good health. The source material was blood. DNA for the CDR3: TGTGCCAGCAGCCAAGATTGGTCAGGGGGTAGGAATGAGCAGTTCTTC. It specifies CASSQDWSGGRNEQFF.